Below, one TCR beta chain is given with its context. Its antigen is not yet known. No much larger clone exists at a distance of one base, and base qualities are not known. The treatment or condition label of this sample denotes: approximately nine-day PBMC culture with coronavirus spike peptide pools or control peptides (ViraFEST assay). To expand antigen-specific T cells with peptide pools and then pick out the expanded clonotypes through TCR sequencing, the study relied on the ViraFEST assay. Healthy vaccine recipients had no prior SARS-CoV-2 infection, confirmed by negative nucleocapsid antibody tests before and after vaccination. PBMCs were cultured at about 2 million per well in IMDM supplemented with about 5.5% human AB serum and 8 to 10 IU/ml IL-2, with 9.5 to 10 ug/ml peptide pools added. On days 3 and 7, half of the culture medium was replaced with fresh IL-2-containing medium. After roughly nine days of culture, CD4+ T cells were isolated by negative selection using the EasySep CD4+ T cell isolation kit. Ficoll-Paque Plus gradient centrifugation was used to isolate PBMCs from whole blood, and the isolated PBMCs were then either used fresh or cryopreserved at -140C. In general, triplicate wells were set up for every culture condition.

V trim: 6 bases; J trim: 0 bases; unmatched bases: 3. The germline V gene encodes CDR1 DFQATT and CDR2 SNEGSKA (reference sequence). The CDR3 has 14 amino acids, counting the end cysteine and phenylalanine. Kept here is only the CDR3 DNA, which spans 42 bases and is read in frame from base 1. This entry is derived from a study of vaccination and CD4 T cells after COVID-19 (dated by TCRdb to about 2022). Turning to the overall study: In the convalescent cohort there were six males and four females, among whom were two Hispanic individuals, seven Caucasians, two Asians and one multiracial person. Post-COVID blood samples from convalescent patients were collected a median of around 100 days after diagnosis, with a range of roughly 35 to 161 days. Post-vaccine blood samples were collected a median of around 70 days after the second vaccine dose, ranging from about 13 to 241 days. Each participant got two doses of either the Pfizer-BioNTech BNT162b2 vaccine (n=8) or the Moderna mRNA-1273 vaccine (n=2). For stimulating the cultures, overlapping spike peptide pools were used, derived from SARS-CoV-2 as well as from the common cold coronaviruses HCoV-NL63, HCoV-OC43 and HCoV-229E. In control cultures, a CEFX viral epitope pool was used as positive control, an HIV-1 Nef peptide pool was used as negative control, or no peptide was added. In roughly nine COVID-19 convalescent patients and several infection-naive healthy vaccine recipients, the spike-specific CD4+ TCR repertoire before mRNA vaccination was compared with the repertoire after mRNA vaccination.

General study outcomes and caveats: The number of convalescent patients in the study was relatively small, and the study did not examine early timepoints following natural infection. In convalescent patients, nearly all vaccine-specific clones (304 of 307) were found to be mono-reactive for SARS-CoV-2 spike rather than cross-reactive with common cold coronaviruses. The median number of SARS-CoV-2-reactive clonotypes rose from around 21 after infection to 38 after vaccination, but the change was not significant. In convalescent patients, a median around 84% of post-vaccine SARS-CoV-2-reactive clones were detected only after vaccination, and vaccine-specific priming was suggested by this finding.

Libraries were prepared through PCR. DNA from cultured CD4+ T cells was subjected to TCR sequencing with the Oncomine TCR Beta short-read assay at the Johns Hopkins FTIC core. Genomic DNA was extracted from the cultured CD4+ T cells with the QIAamp micro DNA kit. Oncomine TCR Beta libraries from cultured CD4+ T cells were pooled using unique dual indexes and sequenced on an Illumina iSeq 100. Per the source publication's procedure: Non-productive sequences were filtered out, and CDR3s that did not start with C, did not end with F or W, or were shorter than 7 amino acids were discarded. The MANAFEST web application identified antigen-specific clonotypes by comparing peptide-stimulated wells against reference wells and other culture wells. To be called positive, a clone needed an FDR below 0.05, an odds ratio above 5, and a productive frequency above 0.1% in at least two of three replicate wells. A clonotype counted as cross-reactive if it showed significant expansion both in the SARS-CoV-2 spike wells and in at least one common cold coronavirus spike condition. CDR3 homology was assessed with Levenshtein distances (stringdist) and unrooted phylogenetic trees (ape) in R version 3.6.1. TCRdb reanalyzed the raw reads on its own, using fastp at Q25 for trimming and MiXCR for clone calling, and kept in-frame beta chains. Rows are unified per CDR3 protein, each entry keeping the most common DNA and genes. It is TCRdb's table, rather than the study itself, that gives the V and J calls and clone size. For this sample there are some 21,000 distinct CDR3 sequences; about 42% appear just once. The ten biggest clones cover around a quarter of the sample.

This chain joins TRBV20-1 to TRBJ2-3; TRBD2 lines up with 10 middle nucleotides. The sample in question was CD4+ T cells from blood, cultured in vitro, obtained before SARS-CoV-2 vaccination. The sequence was obtained from a human donor who received a COVID-19 vaccine. The CDR3 protein sequence reads: CSATSGVSTDTQYF. Read as DNA, the sequence is TGCAGTGCAACTAGCGGGGTCAGCACAGATACGCAGTATTTT.